This T cell receptor beta chain was recorded in a study of blood T cell repertoires in COVID-19. Some clones are missing from TCRdb's copy, which holds only in-frame ones; the method was immunoSEQ multiplex PCR. The sample contains 150,000 to 160,000 clones, roughly 84% of which appear only once. CDR1 LNHDA and CDR2 SQIVND come from the germline V gene (reference sequence). The CDR3 covers 12 residues. Trimming shortened V by 7 bases and J by 5 bases, and 11 bases separated the two germline ends. Sequencing input: peripheral blood. The sequence was obtained from a woman aged 55 to 70 with COVID-19, enrolled during active disease. The V gene is TRBV19, the J gene TRBJ1-1, with D uncertain. The CDR3 is CASNMRSTEAFF. The CDR3 DNA follows: TGTGCCAGTAACATGAGGAGTACTGAAGCTTTCTTT.